This section outlines one T cell receptor (beta chain) sequence together with its context. The antigen is unknown. This sample is drawn from a study of cytomegalovirus exposure and HLA in healthy donors. Study summary: In an early release, HLA-typed donors contributed 75 million to 85 million unique TCR sequences.

The PCR was carried out with 60 Vbeta primers and 13 Jbeta primers. Method: immunoSEQ multiplex PCR; TCRdb's copy keeps in-frame clones and lacks some. The table shows approximately 60,000 clones, with roughly four fifths occurring only once. The study's findings and limits: Immune exposure information comprised only CMV serostatus.

Germline V gives CDR1 SGHNT, CDR2 YENEEA. V gave up 5 bases and J gave up 4 bases, with 12 bases separating them. There are 13 residues in the CDR3. The V call is TRBV11-3, the J call TRBJ2-7; D is possibly TRBD1 (5 bases). This TCR was sampled from a man aged 25-40 years in good health and CMV-seronegative. Material: PBMCs. In DNA form, the CDR3 reads TGTGCCAGCAGCCAGGGTGTGTCTTACGAGCAGTACTTC. As protein: CASSQGVSYEQYF.